The present T cell receptor (beta chain) was sequenced within a study of early T cells in non-severe SARS-CoV-2 infection. There are many counts of this clonotype. Its antigen remains unknown. Whole-study results and caveats: VDJdb matches were skewed toward anti-spike CD8 T cell responses.

Germline V gives CDR1 SGHVS, CDR2 FNYEAQ. This CDR3 contains 13 residues. Trimming took off 8 bases at V and 2 bases at J, with 11 bases between the two ends. The library protocol tagged individual cDNA molecules with unique molecular identifiers. TCRdb analysed the 5' RACE reads with MiXCR anew, one entry per CDR3 protein. The sample contains 90,000 to 120,000 distinct CDR3 sequences, approximately 12% of which appear only once. This sequence originates from an adult who was a healthcare worker with PCR-confirmed SARS-CoV-2 infection or an uninfected control (not recorded which). The chain couples TRBV7-6 to TRBJ2-3, with D possibly being TRBD2 (5 bases). Sample: whole blood. This CDR3 reads CASGKAATDTQYF. CDR3 bases: TGTGCCAGCGGAAAAGCGGCCACAGATACGCAGTATTTT.